The clone carrying this T cell receptor (beta chain) has only one observation. The record originates from a study of blood T cell repertoires in COVID-19. For the study at large: The United States, Italy and Spain provided the acute and convalescent COVID-19 samples. T cells, B-cell-depleted T cells, or PBMCs provided the cDNA or gDNA that served as material.

Germline V gives CDR1 ENHRY, CDR2 SYGVKD. The CDR3 loop spans 18 amino acids. Losses at the gene ends were 3 bases for V and 4 bases for J; bases not matched to a gene: 10. Only in-frame clones appear in the TCRdb table, and some are missing; sequencing was by immunoSEQ multiplex PCR. The sample has approximately 110,000 clones; 70% to 90% are singletons. The V gene is TRBV10-3, the J gene TRBJ2-2; 11 nucleotides agree with TRBD2. This sequence was found in a woman between 70 and 85 years old who had recovered from COVID-19. The material sequenced was peripheral blood. The CDR3 is CAISEGASGRRGTGELFF. The CDR3 bases are TGTGCCATCAGTGAAGGGGCTAGCGGGAGGCGGGGCACCGGGGAGCTGTTTTTT.